This TCR beta chain is from a study of T-cell reconstitution after alpha-beta-depleted transplantation in children. Findings and caveats of the study: After transplant, at about two months, alpha-beta T cells were reportedly derived from several hundred expanded graft clones. For some patients, TCRbeta diversity was high at day 60 because of recipient T cells and thymic progenitors that survived. T-cell numbers and diversity, one year after transplant, stemmed largely from T cells that were newly produced.

Unique molecular identifiers were incorporated when the TCRbeta library was constructed. TCRdb reprocessed the PCR reads with MiXCR, giving one entry per CDR3 protein. Here the sample spans around 120,000 distinct CDR3 sequences, 23% being singletons. On this clonotype itself: The antigen remains undetermined.

The CDR3 totals 14 residues. Trimming cost V 9 bases and J 12 bases, with 25 bases left between them. The receptor comes from a male patient between 2 and 15 years old who had a stem cell transplant for chronic granulomatous disease, so the T cells may come from the graft donor. The sample consisted of PBMCs, mostly from graft donor cells, taken 180 days after TCRalphabeta/CD19-depleted stem cell transplant. The rearrangement joins TRBV12-3 or TRBV12-4 to TRBJ2-3; D not certain. The CDR3 DNA sequence: TGTGCCAGTTTTCGTTCCTCCGGGTCCCCTAATCAGTATTTT. Protein sequence: CASFRSSGSPNQYF.